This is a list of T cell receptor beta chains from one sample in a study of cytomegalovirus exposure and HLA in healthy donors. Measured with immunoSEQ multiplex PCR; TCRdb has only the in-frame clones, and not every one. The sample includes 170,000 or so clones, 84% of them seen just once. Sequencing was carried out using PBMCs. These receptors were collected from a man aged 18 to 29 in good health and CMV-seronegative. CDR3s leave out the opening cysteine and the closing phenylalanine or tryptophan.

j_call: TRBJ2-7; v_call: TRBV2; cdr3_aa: ASSVYEQY
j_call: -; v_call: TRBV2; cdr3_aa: ASRETVYEQY
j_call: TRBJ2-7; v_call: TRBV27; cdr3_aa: ASSLDSNYEQY
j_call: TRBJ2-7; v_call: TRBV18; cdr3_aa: ASSPRYDRGDEQY
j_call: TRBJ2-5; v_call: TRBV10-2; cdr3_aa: ASSEVRFRETQY
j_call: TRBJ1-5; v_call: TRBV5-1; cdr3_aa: ASSLTGGNQPQH
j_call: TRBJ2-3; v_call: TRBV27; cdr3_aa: ASSLTPLSADTDTQY
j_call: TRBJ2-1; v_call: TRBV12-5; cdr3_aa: ASGLTAYNEQF
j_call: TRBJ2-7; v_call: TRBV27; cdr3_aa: ASAQSGRAPEQY
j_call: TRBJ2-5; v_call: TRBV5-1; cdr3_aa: ASSLARQETQY
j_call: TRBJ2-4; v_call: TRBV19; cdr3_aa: ASSTRGVAKNIQY
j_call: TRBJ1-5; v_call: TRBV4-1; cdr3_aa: ASSQETGGWNQPQH
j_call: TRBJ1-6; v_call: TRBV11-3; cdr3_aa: ASSLDGTGSPLH
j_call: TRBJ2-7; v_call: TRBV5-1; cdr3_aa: ASSSEGFGRSDYEQY
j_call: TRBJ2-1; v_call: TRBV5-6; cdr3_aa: ASTRIYNEQF
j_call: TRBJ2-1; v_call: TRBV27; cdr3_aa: ASSLSAPWTGLNEQF
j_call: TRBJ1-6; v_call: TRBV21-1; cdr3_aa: ASSKSPRGTESSYNSPLH
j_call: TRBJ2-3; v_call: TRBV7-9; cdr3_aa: ASSFFVPTDTQY
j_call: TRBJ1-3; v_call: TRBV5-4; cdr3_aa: ASSRSGGWGNTIY
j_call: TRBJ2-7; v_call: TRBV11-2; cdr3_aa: ASSWPGLAGGYEQY
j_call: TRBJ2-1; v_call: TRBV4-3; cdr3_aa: ASTSGREDGNEQF
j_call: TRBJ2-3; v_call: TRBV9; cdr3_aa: ASSARGPGTDTQY
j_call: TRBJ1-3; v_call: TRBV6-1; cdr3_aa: ASSEKRWSSGNTIY
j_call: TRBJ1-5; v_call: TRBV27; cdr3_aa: ASSSGGGIRNQPQH
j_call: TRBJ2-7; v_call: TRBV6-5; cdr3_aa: ASRPYRGTGREQY
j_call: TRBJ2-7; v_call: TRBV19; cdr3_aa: ASSTVIASYEQY